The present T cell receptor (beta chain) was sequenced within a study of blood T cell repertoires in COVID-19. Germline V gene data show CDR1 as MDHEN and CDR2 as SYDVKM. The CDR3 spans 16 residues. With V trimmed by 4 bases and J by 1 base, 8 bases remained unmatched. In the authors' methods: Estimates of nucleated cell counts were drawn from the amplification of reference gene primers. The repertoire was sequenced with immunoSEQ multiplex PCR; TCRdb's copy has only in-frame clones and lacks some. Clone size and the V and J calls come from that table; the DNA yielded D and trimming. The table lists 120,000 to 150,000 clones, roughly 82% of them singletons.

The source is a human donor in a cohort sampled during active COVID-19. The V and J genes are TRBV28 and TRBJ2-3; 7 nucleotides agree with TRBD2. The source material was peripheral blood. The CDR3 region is CASSSLGGEGTDTQYF. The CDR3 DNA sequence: TGTGCCAGCAGTTCCCTGGGGGGGGAGGGCACAGATACGCAGTATTTT.